One and the same sample provided the 14 T cell receptor beta chains below, sequenced in a study of Graves' ophthalmopathy and Graves' hyperthyroidism. Researchers took RNA transcripts and amplified TCR beta CDR3 regions from them. The first round was an RT-PCR with HTBI primers, and the second round was a multiplex PCR. TCRdb analysed the multiplex PCR reads with MiXCR anew, one entry per CDR3 protein. The data contain 240,000 or so distinct CDR3 sequences, about 46% of them seen just once; the ten biggest clones take up less than 60%. Sequences were obtained from peripheral blood. These receptors were obtained from an adult man with Graves' ophthalmopathy.

This clonotype was observed a few times. The V call is TRBV10-3, the J call TRBJ1-3, with D unresolved. Trimming stripped 3 bases from V and 6 bases from J, with 3 bases between. The CDR3 covers 11 residues. CDR1 is ENHRY, CDR2 SYGVKD, per germline. The CDR3 DNA reads TGTGCCATCAGTGAAGAAAACACCATATATTTT. Protein: CAISEENTIYF.

This sequence joins TRBV4-1 and TRBJ2-7, with 9 positions matching TRBD2. The CDR3 has 14 amino acids. V lost 9 bases to trimming and J lost 1 base; unmatched junction nucleotides: 7. Germline V gene data show CDR1 as MGHRA and CDR2 as YSYEKL. As DNA, the CDR3 is TGCGCCAGTGGCACGACTAGCGGTTCCTACGAGCAGTACTTC. Protein: CASGTTSGSYEQYF.

This clonotype was seen only a few times. The rearrangement joins TRBV19 to TRBJ1-1; no reliable D call. This CDR3 is built from 11 residues. Germline V CDR1 and CDR2: LNHDA, SQIVND (reference sequence). Trimming stripped 4 bases from V and 11 bases from J, with 11 bases between. The CDR3 protein is CASSTGYVAFF. The CDR3 DNA is TGTGCCAGTAGTACAGGTTACGTCGCTTTCTTT.

The rearrangement links TRBV6-6 to TRBJ1-1; a weak D match, TRBD1 (5 bases). Germline-derived CDR1 and CDR2 are MNHNY and SVGAGI (reference sequence). The CDR3 loop spans 13 amino acids. The V and J ends lost 2 bases and 6 bases respectively, with 10 bases between them. CDR3 amino acids: CASSYPEGPEAFF. The CDR3 DNA follows: TGTGCCAGCAGTTACCCTGAGGGACCTGAAGCTTTCTTT.

In this sample, this clonotype turned up a few times. The chain combines TRBV5-6 with TRBJ2-5, with a weak D call TRBD1 (5 bases). In germline, CDR1 is SGHDT, CDR2 YYEEEE. This CDR3 comprises 11 residues. The ends were cut back, 4 bases at V and 7 bases at J, with 8 bases in the middle. CDR3 protein: CASSQGVTQYF. Written as DNA, the CDR3 is TGTGCCAGCAGCCAAGGGGTGACCCAGTACTTC. Full variable domain (missing parts from reference TRBV5-6 and TRBJ2-5): DAGVTQSPTHLIKTRGQQVTLRCSPKSGHDTVSWYQQALGQGPQFIFQYYEEEERQRGNFPDRFSGHQFPNYSSELNVNALLLGDSALYLCASSQGVTQYFGPGTRLLVL.

There are a few counts of this clonotype. J is TRBJ1-6 and V is TRBV7-2; perhaps TRBD1 as D (5 bases). V lost 6 bases to trimming and J lost 8 bases, with 17 bases between them. CDR3 length: 15 amino acids. Germline V CDR1 and CDR2: SGHTA, FQGNSA. The CDR3 DNA reads TGTGCCAGCAGTCCCCGTGGGAGGGGTGATTCACCCCTCCACTTT. This translates into CASSPRGRGDSPLHF.

The chain carries TRBV20-1 and TRBJ1-5; 8 positions match TRBD1. The CDR3 is 16 amino acids. From germline, CDR1 is DFQATT and CDR2 SNEGSKA (reference sequence). Losses at the gene ends were 0 bases for V and 3 bases for J; bases not matched to a gene: 7. The CDR3, as DNA: TGCAGTGCTAGAGATTCCGGGACAGGTTTCAATCAGCCCCAGCATTTT. Protein product: CSARDSGTGFNQPQHF.

Notes on this clonotype: Because the CDR3 is missing its conserved closing phenylalanine or tryptophan, this is likely a read error. J is TRBJ2-5 and V is TRBV9; D remains unclear. This CDR3 spans 14 amino acids. Germline loops: CDR1 SGDLS, CDR2 YYNGEE. Trimming shortened V by 0 bases and J by 2 bases, and 8 bases separated the two germline ends. The CDR3, as DNA: TGTGCCAGCAGCGTAGGAGCCTCTCAAGAGACCCAGTACCTC. This gives the protein CASSVGASQETQYL.

This clonotype was recorded once. The gene calls are TRBV20-1 and TRBJ1-6; a possible D gene is TRBD1 (6 bases). Germline assignment: CDR1 DFQATT and CDR2 SNEGSKA (reference sequence). This CDR3 region has 17 residues. With 1 base removed from V and 0 bases from J, the gap between germline ends came to 13 bases. The CDR3 DNA is TGCAGTGCTAGAGGGGTACAGGGATCCTCCTATAATTCACCCCTCCACTTT. Translated: CSARGVQGSSYNSPLHF.

The chain employs TRBV5-1 and TRBJ1-1; TRBD1 matches at 11 bases. Germline CDR1 reads SGHRS; CDR2 reads YFSETQ. V gave up 5 bases and J gave up 4 bases; unmatched junction bases: 10. CDR3 length: 16 amino acids. The CDR3 DNA reads TGCGCCAGCAGGCAGGGGACAGGGGGATCGGCCACTGAAGCTTTCTTT. This translates into CASRQGTGGSATEAFF.

This clonotype was counted at least ten times. The V gene is TRBV29-1, the J gene TRBJ1-1; TRBD1 matches 7 bases. The germline V gene has CDR1 SQVTM and CDR2 ANQGSEA. V lost 3 bases, J lost 6 bases, and 7 bases stayed unmatched. The CDR3 is 13 residues long. CDR3 DNA sequence: TGCAGCGTTGATAGCTCTCAGGGGGCTGAAGCTTTCTTT. It yields the protein CSVDSSQGAEAFF.

This clonotype appeared a few times. The J gene is TRBJ2-2, the V gene TRBV12-3 or TRBV12-4, with 8 bases aligning to TRBD1. The CDR3 extends over 15 amino acids. The junction had 9 bases not matched to a gene; V was cut back by 6 bases and J by 6 bases. CDR3 sequence reads: CASRLDRVVPGELFF. The CDR3 DNA reads TGTGCCAGCAGGTTGGACAGGGTTGTCCCCGGGGAGCTGTTTTTT.

This rearrangement joins TRBV12-3 or TRBV12-4 to TRBJ1-2, with TRBD1 identical over 9 bases. There are 15 residues in the CDR3. The ends lost 5 bases at V and 6 bases at J; junction bases unmatched: 10. The CDR3 DNA reads as TGTGCCAGCAGTCCCTGGACAGGGGAAAGGGATGGCTACACCTTC. Residues: CASSPWTGERDGYTF.

This clonotype appeared many times. The genes are TRBV10-2 and TRBJ2-5; TRBD2 might be the D (6 bases). Germline CDR1 WSHSY, CDR2 SAAADI. V lost 4 bases, J lost 1 base, and 13 bases lay in between. CDR3 length: 15 amino acids. CDR3 protein: CASSGPGGFQETQYF. The DNA for the CDR3 is TGCGCCAGCAGTGGGCCTGGGGGGTTCCAAGAGACCCAGTACTTC.